Sequencing of this T cell receptor (beta chain) was carried out in a study of CXCR3-negative and CXCR3-positive naive CD8 T cells. Study-wide results and limits: Naive CXCR3-positive and CXCR3-negative cells shared similar TRBV-TRBJ usage, unlike memory cells.

TRB cDNA was prepared as libraries by UMI-labeled 5' RACE. TCRdb re-called the 5' RACE reads and gives one entry per CDR3 protein, without DNA. Recorded for this sample: tens of thousands of distinct CDR3 sequences. Points on this clonotype: Its matching antigen is unknown.

Germline V gene data show CDR1 as LNHDA and CDR2 as SQIVND (reference sequence). This CDR3 has 14 residues. This chain uses TRBV19 with TRBJ2-2; the TCRdb D gene call, TRBD2, has no DNA to confirm it. The receptor comes from a human donor in good health. Some clones in this sample may be carry-over from other donors' samples. The specimen sequenced was naive CXCR3- CD8+ T cells from blood. Sample subset: CD45RO-CCR7+CD27+CD95- naive CD8+ T cells lacking CXCR3 (TNR3-). CDR3 protein: CATSLRVHTGELFF. Based on the CDR3 plus reference TRBV19 and TRBJ2-2, the full variable domain is DGGITQSPKYLFRKEGQNVTLSCEQNLNHDAMYWYRQDPGQGLRLIYYSQIVNDFQKGDIAEGYSVSREKKESFPLTVTSAQKNPTAFYLCATSLRVHTGELFFGEGSRLTVL.